The text below deals with one T cell receptor (beta chain). The antigen remains undetermined. After template switching added a universal primer site, the resulting cDNA carried unique molecular identifiers. TCRdb re-called the 5' RACE reads through MiXCR, storing one row per CDR3 protein. The profile covers around 1.7 million distinct CDR3 sequences, with about 31% appearing a single time and under 0.35% taken by the ten largest. Trimming at V came to 4 bases and at J to 0 bases, leaving 12 bases not matched to a gene. This CDR3 region has 19 residues. CDR1 is SGHKS, CDR2 YYEKEE, per germline (reference sequence). The data originate from a study of identical twins. Findings and caveats of the study: In drawing conclusions, the study used cross-sectional statistical analysis and did not follow the same donors.

The clonotype was recovered from a newborn girl in good health. The rearrangement joins TRBV5-5 to TRBJ2-1; the match to TRBD2 covers 11 bases. The specimen sequenced was cord blood. The CDR3 reads CASSLPPGLAVRSYNEQFF. The DNA for the CDR3 is TGTGCCAGCAGCCTCCCACCGGGACTAGCGGTACGCTCCTACAATGAGCAGTTCTTC.